The T cell receptor (beta chain) under discussion was sequenced for a study of cytomegalovirus exposure and HLA in healthy donors. Whole-study results and caveats: In a later analysis, first-cohort TCR clusters were found to tend to co-occur in the 120 or so validation repertoires. A few of the chains that were CMV-associated were confirmed in vitro to be specific for CMV antigens. For cytomegalovirus status, the classifier reportedly gave diagnoses with high specificity and sensitivity.

About this clone: Its antigen remains unknown.

This table comes from immunoSEQ multiplex PCR, and its TCRdb copy is limited to in-frame clones, with some not included. Among about 150,000 clones, around 83% were seen once, and the ten largest hold about 1.9%. Donors were drawn from the roughly 120-subject validation cohort, separate from the approximately 670-subject first cohort. The clonotype originates from a human donor in good health. The sample comprised PBMCs.

Written as DNA, the CDR3 is TGTGCCAGTAGCTCCTGGACAGCCGAGAACACTGAAGCTTTCTTT. Encoded protein: CASSSWTAENTEAFF. The chain recombines TRBV19 with TRBJ1-1, with D tentatively TRBD1 (6 bases). The V end was cut by 6 bases, the J end by 1 base, with 15 bases between. The CDR3 is 15 residues long. CDR1 and CDR2 from the germline V gene are LNHDA and SQIVND (reference sequence).